What follows are 24 T cell receptor beta chains derived from one specimen sequenced in a study of cytomegalovirus exposure and HLA in healthy donors. TCRdb's table, derived via immunoSEQ multiplex PCR, lists solely in-frame clones and lacks some. The table records 220,000 or so clones, about 90% of them present only once. Sequencing was done on a sample of PBMCs. The receptors derive from a woman aged 18-29 years in good health and CMV-seronegative.

The J gene is TRBJ1-1, the V gene TRBV7-3; no definite D call. Germline CDR1 is SGHTA and CDR2 is FQGTGA. CDR3 length equals 14 residues. Between the trimmed V and J ends, which lost 4 bases and 2 bases, there was a span of 11 bases. CDR3 in amino acids: CASSSGGGNTEAFF. The CDR3 nucleotides are TGTGCCAGCAGCTCGGGAGGTGGAAACACTGAAGCTTTCTTT.

This chain connects TRBV15 to TRBJ1-2; 7 nucleotides match TRBD1. V lost 4 bases to trimming and J lost 10 bases; unmatched junction nucleotides: 9. Germline V gene sequence: CDR1 LNHNV, CDR2 YYDKDF (reference sequence). The CDR3 is 13 residues long. CDR3 coding DNA: TGTGCCACCAGCACCGGGACAGTGGTTTCCTACACCTTC. Encoded protein: CATSTGTVVSYTF.

This clone was counted a few times. The DNA for the CDR3 is TGTGCCTGGAGTAGGGGGACTGAAGCTTTCTTT. It is translated as CAWSRGTEAFF. The chain carries TRBV30 and TRBJ1-1, with D perhaps matching TRBD1 (6 bases). V shed 2 bases and J shed 5 bases, with 6 bases lying between them. This CDR3 contains 11 residues. Germline V gene lookup returns CDR1 GTSNPN and CDR2 SVGIG (reference sequence). The entire variable domain, with the rest obtained from reference TRBV30 and TRBJ1-1, is as follows: SQTIHQWPATLVQPVGSPLSLECTVEGTSNPNLYWYRQAAGRGLQLLFYSVGIGQISSEVPQNLSASRPQDRQFILSSKKLLLSDSGFYLCAWSRGTEAFFGQGTRLTVV.

The V call is TRBV28, the J call TRBJ1-1, with 9 bases identical to TRBD1. CDR3 length: 13 residues. In germline, CDR1 is MDHEN, CDR2 SYDVKM. V dropped 5 bases and J dropped 8; count of bases not matched to a gene: 6. The CDR3 spells CASSGQGRLEAFF. The DNA for the CDR3 is TGTGCCAGCAGTGGACAGGGGCGATTGGAAGCTTTCTTT.

The V and J genes are TRBV25-1 and TRBJ2-1; D call uncertain. Germline loops: CDR1 MGHDK, CDR2 SYGVNS. The CDR3 totals 16 residues. Deletions cut 3 bases from V and 1 base from J, with 13 bases between. As DNA, the CDR3 is TGTGCCAGCAGTGAGCACCCGGCGGTATCCTACAATGAGCAGTTCTTC. Protein product: CASSEHPAVSYNEQFF.

In this sample, this clone turned up once. V gene TRBV30 combines with J gene TRBJ2-5; 9 bases fit TRBD1. The CDR3 totals 16 residues. Trimming at V came to 0 bases and at J to 4 bases, leaving 9 bases not matched to a gene. CDR1 and CDR2 from the germline V gene are GTSNPN and SVGIG (reference sequence). CDR3 nucleotides: TGTGCCTGGAGTGTCGGGACAGGGTCATCAGGAGAGACCCAGTACTTC. It specifies CAWSVGTGSSGETQYF.

The CDR3 bases are TGTGCCAGCATAGGGGCGGCAAACTACGAGCAGTACTTC. Its translation: CASIGAANYEQYF. This chain links TRBV27 with TRBJ2-7; D might be TRBD1 (5 bases). The CDR3 totals 13 residues. CDR1 MNHEY and CDR2 SMNVEV come from the germline V gene (reference sequence). V gave up 7 bases and J gave up 3 bases, with 13 bases separating them.

The chain's CDR3 is CAWSLDRANSPLHF. The CDR3 nucleotides read TGTGCCTGGAGTCTGGACAGGGCGAATTCACCCCTCCACTTT. V and J are TRBV30 and TRBJ1-6; the match to TRBD1 covers 8 bases. From germline, CDR1 is GTSNPN and CDR2 SVGIG (reference sequence). The CDR3 sequence is 14 residues long. V shed 2 bases and J 7 bases; nucleotides not matched to a gene: 4.

This chain uses TRBV6-5 with TRBJ1-2; 8 nucleotides align to TRBD1. This CDR3 comprises 15 residues. Unmatched junction bases numbered 5, after V lost 5 bases and J lost 0 bases. CDR1 MNHEY and CDR2 SVGAGI come from the germline V gene. CDR3: CASSRSTGANYGYTF. The CDR3 bases are TGTGCCAGCAGTCGATCGACAGGGGCTAACTATGGCTACACCTTC.

The chain has TRBV25-1 and TRBJ1-2, with D uncertain. The germline V and J ends were trimmed by 3 bases and 3 bases, with 17 bases remaining between them. Germline values: CDR1 MGHDK, CDR2 SYGVNS. CDR3 length equals 16 residues. CDR3 in DNA: TGTGCCAGCAGTGAGGCATGGGCAGCTACGTACTATGGCTACACCTTC. It is translated as CASSEAWAATYYGYTF.

The chain joins TRBV2 to TRBJ2-1; 9 nucleotides align to TRBD1. This CDR3 spans 15 amino acids. Germline V gene lookup returns CDR1 SNHLY and CDR2 FYNNEI. With 6 bases clipped from V and 3 bases from J, the junction kept 6 bases outside the gene matches. CDR3 coding DNA: TGTGCCAGCAGGCACAGGGGGCGGTTCTACAATGAGCAGTTCTTC. It yields the protein CASRHRGRFYNEQFF.

The V call is TRBV7-2, the J call TRBJ2-7; TRBD2 matches 9 bases. CDR1 is SGHTA, CDR2 FQGNSA, per germline. The V and J ends lost 3 bases and 2 bases, in that order; junction bases with no gene match: 5. CDR3 length equals 15 residues. The CDR3 DNA follows: TGTGCCAGCAGCTTCCAGGCGGGGGGGACCTACGAGCAGTACTTC. Translating gives CASSFQAGGTYEQYF.

The chain uses TRBV2 and TRBJ1-1, with D hard to call. The germline V gene has CDR1 SNHLY and CDR2 FYNNEI. V gave up 5 bases and J gave up 5 bases, with 6 bases separating them. The CDR3 length is 11 residues. The CDR3 here is CASSPRTEAFF. The CDR3 region has the DNA TGTGCCAGCAGTCCTCGGACTGAAGCTTTCTTT.

V is TRBV5-6 and J is TRBJ2-7, with 8 bases aligning to TRBD1. The CDR3 loop spans 14 amino acids. Germline assignment: CDR1 SGHDT and CDR2 YYEEEE. Trimming cost V 6 bases and J 2 bases; bases outside gene matches: 7. CDR3 DNA sequence: TGTGCCAGCAACCTTGGGACAGGACCCTACGAGCAGTACTTC. It translates to CASNLGTGPYEQYF.

This clone is a singleton in its sample. This rearrangement joins TRBV5-1 to TRBJ2-3; 9 bases agree with TRBD2. Germline V gene sequence: CDR1 SGHRS, CDR2 YFSETQ. This CDR3 has 15 amino acids. Losses at the gene ends were 0 bases for V and 6 bases for J; bases not matched to a gene: 5. The CDR3 DNA sequence: TGCGCCAGCAGCTTGGATAGCGGGAGTTCCGATACGCAGTATTTT. Translation: CASSLDSGSSDTQYF.

This clone was seen only once. The chain recombines TRBV30 with TRBJ1-1; D unresolved. This CDR3 is built from 15 residues. Germline V gene sequence: CDR1 GTSNPN, CDR2 SVGIG (reference sequence). With 5 bases removed from V and 6 bases from J, the gap between germline ends came to 22 bases. The CDR3, as DNA: TGTGCCTGGGTACCATCGGGGAAGGGCCAGGCTGAAGCTTTCTTT. Translation: CAWVPSGKGQAEAFF.

DNA for the CDR3: TGTGCCAGCAGCCAAGAAATTTCGGGGGGCCCCGTGGCCGGGGAGCTGTTTTTT. It translates to CASSQEISGGPVAGELFF. The rearrangement links TRBV4-2 to TRBJ2-2; weak D call: TRBD2 (7 bases). The V gene's germline CDR1 is LGHNA and CDR2 YNFKEQ. V lost 0 bases and J lost 6, with 20 bases in between. This CDR3 comprises 18 residues.

This clone has only one observation. V gene TRBV27 combines with J gene TRBJ2-3, with 7 bases matching TRBD1. There are 16 residues in the CDR3. Germline values: CDR1 MNHEY, CDR2 SMNVEV (reference sequence). After removal of 5 bases from V and 1 base from J, the junction contained 9 bases not matched to a gene. The DNA for the CDR3 is TGTGCCAGCAGTCTACAGGGGAGTGGTGGCACAGATACGCAGTATTTT. Translation gives CASSLQGSGGTDTQYF.

The chain recombines TRBV5-6 with TRBJ2-3; no clear D. CDR1 and CDR2 (germline): SGHDT, YYEEEE. The CDR3 is made up of 14 amino acids. Trimming left V 2 bases short and J 3 bases short, with 10 bases between. This CDR3 reads CASSFGSLTDTQYF. The CDR3 DNA follows: TGTGCCAGCAGCTTCGGGTCCTTGACAGATACGCAGTATTTT.

The J gene is TRBJ2-3, the V gene TRBV9; 7 positions agree with TRBD1. V dropped 4 bases and J dropped 2; count of bases not matched to a gene: 10. Per germline, CDR1 SGDLS and CDR2 YYNGEE. CDR3 size: 16 residues. CDR3: CASSLRQGVSTDTQYF. The CDR3 region has the DNA TGTGCCAGCAGCCTCCGACAGGGAGTGTCCACAGATACGCAGTATTTT.

The CDR3 DNA reads as TGTGCCAGCAGTGAAAAACGGACAGGGAACACTGAAGCTTTCTTT. This gives the protein CASSEKRTGNTEAFF. J is TRBJ1-1 and V is TRBV6-1; 7 bases match TRBD1. Losses at the gene ends were 2 bases for V and 1 base for J; bases not matched to a gene: 4. The CDR3 spans 15 residues. The germline gives CDR1 MNHNS, CDR2 SASEGT.

V is TRBV7-2 and J is TRBJ1-2, with 9 positions matching TRBD1. V shed 6 bases, J shed 5 bases, and the junction held 10 bases outside the gene matches. CDR3 length equals 15 residues. Germline V gene data show CDR1 as SGHTA and CDR2 as FQGNSA. The CDR3 DNA sequence: TGTGCCAGCAGTTCCGACAGGGGGTCCTGGTATGGCTACACCTTC. It encodes CASSSDRGSWYGYTF.

This rearrangement joins TRBV6-4 to TRBJ2-3; 8 bases line up with TRBD2. There are 13 residues in the CDR3. CDR1 is MRHNA, CDR2 SNTAGT, per germline. CDR3 protein: CATAGEGTDTQYF. The CDR3 nucleotides read TGTGCAACAGCGGGAGAAGGAACAGATACGCAGTATTTT.

The rearrangement joins TRBV7-6 to TRBJ1-1; 11 bases map to TRBD1. There are 15 residues in the CDR3. With 3 bases clipped from V and 4 bases from J, the junction kept 4 bases outside the gene matches. Germline values: CDR1 SGHVS, CDR2 FNYEAQ. The CDR3 region is CASSLGQGVSTEAFF. The CDR3, as DNA: TGTGCCAGCAGCTTGGGACAGGGGGTGAGCACTGAAGCTTTCTTT.